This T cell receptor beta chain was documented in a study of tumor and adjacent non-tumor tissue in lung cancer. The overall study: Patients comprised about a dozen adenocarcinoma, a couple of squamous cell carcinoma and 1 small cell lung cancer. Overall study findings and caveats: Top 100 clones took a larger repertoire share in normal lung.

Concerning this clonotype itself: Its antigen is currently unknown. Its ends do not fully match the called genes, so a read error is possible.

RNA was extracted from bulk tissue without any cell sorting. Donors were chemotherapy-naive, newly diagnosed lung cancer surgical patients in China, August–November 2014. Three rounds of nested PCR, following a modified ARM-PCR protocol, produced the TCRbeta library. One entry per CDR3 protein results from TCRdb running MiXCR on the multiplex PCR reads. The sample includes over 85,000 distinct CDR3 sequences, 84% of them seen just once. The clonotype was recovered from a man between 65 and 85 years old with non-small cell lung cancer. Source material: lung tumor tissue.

As DNA, the CDR3 is TGTGCCAGCTCACAACTCGACTGCTCCTACGAGCAATACTTC. Its translation: CASSQLDCSYEQYF. The chain combines TRBV18 with TRBJ2-7; D not certain. The CDR3 is made up of 14 amino acids. Germline CDR1 reads KGHSH; CDR2 reads LQKENI.